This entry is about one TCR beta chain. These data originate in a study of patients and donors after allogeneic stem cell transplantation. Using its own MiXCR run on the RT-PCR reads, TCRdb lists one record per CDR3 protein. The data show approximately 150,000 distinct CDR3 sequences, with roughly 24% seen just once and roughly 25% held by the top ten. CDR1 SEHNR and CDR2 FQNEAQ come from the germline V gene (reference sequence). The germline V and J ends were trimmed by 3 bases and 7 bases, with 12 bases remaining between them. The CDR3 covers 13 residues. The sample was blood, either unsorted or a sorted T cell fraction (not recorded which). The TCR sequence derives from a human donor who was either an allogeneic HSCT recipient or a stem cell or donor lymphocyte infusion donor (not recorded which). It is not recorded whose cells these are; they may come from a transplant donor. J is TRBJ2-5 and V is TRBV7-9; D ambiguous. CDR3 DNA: TGTGCCAGCAGCTTCACATCCGACTGGACCCAGTACTTC. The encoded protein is CASSFTSDWTQYF.